The rows below give T cell receptor beta chains drawn from one sample of a study of blood T cell repertoires in COVID-19. Data came from immunoSEQ multiplex PCR; TCRdb stores just in-frame clones and leaves some out. The sample has about 140,000 clones; around 88% are singletons. Material: peripheral blood. The receptors stem from a human donor in a cohort sampled during active COVID-19. Both conserved end residues are part of each CDR3. A D gene is named only where the DNA matches it firmly. Clone size is given for some rows only: seen once, a few or many times, or a class if the clone is expanded.

j_gene: TRBJ1-1; d_gene: -; abundance: -; v_gene: TRBV7-2; CDR3nt: TGTGCCAGCAGCTTAGCGCAACAGGGCCCTGAAGCTTTCTTT; CDR3aa: CASSLAQQGPEAFF
j_gene: TRBJ1-1; d_gene: -; abundance: -; v_gene: TRBV30; CDR3nt: TGTGCCTGGAGCTATATGAACACTGAAGCTTTCTTT; CDR3aa: CAWSYMNTEAFF
j_gene: TRBJ1-3; d_gene: -; abundance: many; v_gene: TRBV13; CDR3nt: TGTGCCAGCAGCTTATTCACTGGAAACACCATATATTTT; CDR3aa: CASSLFTGNTIYF
j_gene: TRBJ2-3; d_gene: TRBD2; abundance: few; v_gene: TRBV6-5; CDR3nt: TGTGCCAGCAGGGGAAGGACTAGCTTCCTAGATACGCAGTATTTT; CDR3aa: CASRGRTSFLDTQYF
j_gene: TRBJ1-4; d_gene: TRBD1; abundance: -; v_gene: TRBV29-1; CDR3nt: TGCAGCGTTCGGACAGGGCTACCCCTTACAACTAATGAAAAACTGTTTTTT; CDR3aa: CSVRTGLPLTTNEKLFF
j_gene: TRBJ1-4; d_gene: -; abundance: -; v_gene: TRBV29-1; CDR3nt: TGCAGCGTACGGGGGGCACATGAAAAACTGTTTTTT; CDR3aa: CSVRGAHEKLFF
j_gene: TRBJ2-7; d_gene: -; abundance: -; v_gene: TRBV7-2; CDR3nt: TGTGCCAGCAGCCCCCTTTTGCGGGGCTACGAGCAGTACTTC; CDR3aa: CASSPLLRGYEQYF
j_gene: TRBJ2-5; d_gene: -; abundance: -; v_gene: TRBV7-9; CDR3nt: TGTGCCAGCAGCGCTCGCCTCGGGAACCAAGAGACCCAGTACTTC; CDR3aa: CASSARLGNQETQYF
j_gene: TRBJ2-1; d_gene: -; abundance: -; v_gene: TRBV9; CDR3nt: TGTGCCAGCAGCGTAGCGCCGCCCCTAGGCTATGAGCAGTTCTTC; CDR3aa: CASSVAPPLGYEQFF
j_gene: TRBJ2-1; d_gene: -; abundance: -; v_gene: TRBV5-1; CDR3nt: TGCGCCAGCAGCTTGCGTAGCGACTCCTACAATGAGCAGTTCTTC; CDR3aa: CASSLRSDSYNEQFF
j_gene: TRBJ2-3; d_gene: TRBD1; abundance: -; v_gene: TRBV19; CDR3nt: TGTGCCAGTAGTCCCCGGGACAGGGGGCGCACAGATACGCAGTATTTT; CDR3aa: CASSPRDRGRTDTQYF
j_gene: TRBJ2-5; d_gene: -; abundance: -; v_gene: TRBV2; CDR3nt: TGTGCCAGCAGTGAAATTCTCCAAGAGACCCAGTACTTC; CDR3aa: CASSEILQETQYF
j_gene: TRBJ2-3; d_gene: -; abundance: -; v_gene: TRBV7-7; CDR3nt: TGTGCTAGCAGCTTAGGTCAGGGGACCGATACGCAGTATTTT; CDR3aa: CASSLGQGTDTQYF
j_gene: TRBJ2-7; d_gene: TRBD2; abundance: -; v_gene: TRBV7-2; CDR3nt: TGTGCCAGCAGCCCCGGACTAGCGGTTACCTACGAGCAGTACTTC; CDR3aa: CASSPGLAVTYEQYF
j_gene: TRBJ1-5; d_gene: -; abundance: -; v_gene: TRBV27; CDR3nt: TGTGCCAGCAGGTTATCCCTTACAGGGAGCCAGCCCCAGCATTTT; CDR3aa: CASRLSLTGSQPQHF
j_gene: TRBJ1-1; d_gene: -; abundance: -; v_gene: TRBV5-1; CDR3nt: TGCGCCAGCAGCTTGTACGGGGGAAGATACACTGAAGCTTTCTTT; CDR3aa: CASSLYGGRYTEAFF
j_gene: TRBJ1-1; d_gene: TRBD1; abundance: -; v_gene: TRBV4-1; CDR3nt: TGCGCCAGCAGCCAAGAGGACAGGGAGAACACTGAAGCTTTCTTT; CDR3aa: CASSQEDRENTEAFF
j_gene: TRBJ2-3; d_gene: TRBD2; abundance: -; v_gene: TRBV5-1; CDR3nt: TGCGCCAGCAGCCCCCCCGGGACTAGCGGGGGGGCAATTTCTACGCAGTATTTT; CDR3aa: CASSPPGTSGGAISTQYF
j_gene: TRBJ1-2; d_gene: TRBD1; abundance: -; v_gene: TRBV7-9; CDR3nt: TGTGCCAGCAGCCCGACAGGGGAGGACTATGGCTACACCTTC; CDR3aa: CASSPTGEDYGYTF
j_gene: TRBJ2-1; d_gene: TRBD1; abundance: -; v_gene: TRBV19; CDR3nt: TGTGCCAGTAGCCCAGGGGGATTCGGACATTACAATGAGCAGTTCTTC; CDR3aa: CASSPGGFGHYNEQFF